The 20 T cell receptor beta chains listed next were all sequenced from one sample in a study of T cell changes during pregnancy in multiple sclerosis. The protocol was immunoSEQ multiplex PCR, while the TCRdb copy is restricted to in-frame clones and leaves out a portion. The sample has some 94,000 clones; under 95% are singletons. This material consisted of peripheral blood, taken in the first trimester of pregnancy. The receptors originated from a female donor with multiple sclerosis, enrolled in a pregnancy study.

The rearrangement links TRBV29-1 to TRBJ1-5; weak D call: TRBD1 (6 bases). The CDR3 runs 12 residues. Trimming removed 0 bases from V and 11 bases from J, with 11 bases in between. Germline loops: CDR1 SQVTM, CDR2 ANQGSEA. The CDR3 loop is CSVEEWGQTQHF. CDR3 coding DNA: TGCAGCGTTGAAGAATGGGGGCAGACCCAGCATTTT.

The genes are TRBV9 and TRBJ2-3; perhaps TRBD1 as D (5 bases). Germline V gene sequence: CDR1 SGDLS, CDR2 YYNGEE. This CDR3 is built from 16 residues. With 0 bases removed from V and 5 bases from J, the gap between germline ends came to 16 bases. CDR3 in DNA: TGTGCCAGCAGCGTAGATTTAGGGCAGGGAATAGATACGCAGTATTTT. Its translation is CASSVDLGQGIDTQYF. Complete variable domain (other parts from reference TRBV9 and TRBJ2-3): DSGVTQTPKHLITATGQRVTLRCSPRSGDLSVYWYQQSLDQGLQFLIQYYNGEERAKGNILERFSAQQFPDLHSELNLSSLELGDSALYFCASSVDLGQGIDTQYFGPGTRLTVL.

This chain links TRBV19 with TRBJ1-2; D not certain. The CDR3 is 13 residues long. V gave up 0 bases and J gave up 4 bases, with 6 bases separating them. Germline V gene sequence: CDR1 LNHDA, CDR2 SQIVND (reference sequence). The CDR3 reads CASSIDPSYGYTF. CDR3 sequence (DNA): TGTGCCAGTAGTATAGACCCTAGCTATGGCTACACCTTC. The entire variable domain, with the rest obtained from reference TRBV19 and TRBJ1-2, is as follows: DGGITQSPKYLFRKEGQNVTLSCEQNLNHDAMYWYRQDPGQGLRLIYYSQIVNDFQKGDIAEGYSVSREKKESFPLTVTSAQKNPTAFYLCASSIDPSYGYTFGSGTRLTVV.

The CDR3 coding sequence is TGTGCCATCAACGCATTCCGGGACAGGGAGACCGGGGAGCTGTTTTTT. Its translation is CAINAFRDRETGELFF. The rearrangement uses TRBV10-3 and TRBJ2-2, with 9 bases that match TRBD1. Germline values: CDR1 ENHRY, CDR2 SYGVKD. The CDR3 runs 16 residues. With V trimmed by 7 bases and J by 5 bases, 11 bases remained unmatched.

The chain employs TRBV7-8 and TRBJ2-2; maybe TRBD2 (6 bases). CDR3 length: 15 amino acids. Germline values: CDR1 SGHVS, CDR2 FQNEAQ. V lost 3 bases and J 6 bases, leaving 14 bases between the germline ends. CDR3 protein: CASSFSGRLAGELFF. CDR3 bases: TGTGCCAGCAGCTTTTCCGGGAGACTTGCCGGGGAGCTGTTTTTT.

The chain couples TRBV19 to TRBJ1-1; D remains ambiguous. Trimming pared 4 bases from V and 0 bases from J, leaving 9 bases between. The CDR3 consists of 14 residues. Germline CDR1 reads LNHDA; CDR2 reads SQIVND (reference sequence). The CDR3 DNA reads as TGTGCCAGTAGTAATCAGATACTGAACACTGAAGCTTTCTTT. Translating gives CASSNQILNTEAFF. Full variable domain (remainder filled in from reference TRBV19 and TRBJ1-1): DGGITQSPKYLFRKEGQNVTLSCEQNLNHDAMYWYRQDPGQGLRLIYYSQIVNDFQKGDIAEGYSVSREKKESFPLTVTSAQKNPTAFYLCASSNQILNTEAFFGQGTRLTVV.

The rearrangement uses TRBV30 and TRBJ1-2, with 8 bases fitting TRBD1. Germline V CDR1 and CDR2: GTSNPN, SVGIG (reference sequence). This CDR3 contains 11 residues. The J segment lost 7 bases and the V segment lost 4 bases, leaving 2 bases of the junction unmatched. The DNA of the CDR3 is TGTGCCTGGACAGGGGGCCTTGGCTACACCTTC. Translating gives CAWTGGLGYTF.

The chain joins TRBV11-2 to TRBJ1-2; 7 bases match TRBD1. The CDR3 spans 14 residues. CDR1 is SGHAT, CDR2 FQNNGV, per germline. V lost 1 base and J lost 6; bases outside the gene matches: 5. CDR3 region: CASSLVLGGDGYTF. Written as DNA, the CDR3 is TGTGCCAGCAGCTTAGTATTAGGGGGCGATGGCTACACCTTC.

CDR3 bases: TGTGCCAGCAGTTCCAATAGCAATCAGCCCCAGCATTTT. This translates into CASSSNSNQPQHF. The V call is TRBV9, the J call TRBJ1-5, with D uncertain. Trimming removed 5 bases from V and 0 bases from J, with 6 bases in between. The CDR3 sequence is 13 residues long. Looked up from germline, CDR1 is SGDLS and CDR2 is YYNGEE.

V and J are TRBV5-6 and TRBJ2-3, with 8 bases aligning to TRBD1. The CDR3 covers 15 residues. Germline V lookup: CDR1 SGHDT, CDR2 YYEEEE. Trimming took 4 bases from V and 4 from J; bases not matched to a gene: 8. The CDR3 region is CASSQRTGISDTQYF. The CDR3 bases are TGTGCCAGCAGCCAAAGGACAGGGATTTCAGATACGCAGTATTTT.

The genes are TRBV18 and TRBJ2-1; 11 nucleotides agree with TRBD2. V shed 6 bases and J 7 bases; nucleotides not matched to a gene: 2. The V gene's germline CDR1 is KGHSH and CDR2 LQKENI. The CDR3 spans 13 residues. CDR3 bases: TGTGCCAGCTCTAGACTAGCGGGAAATGAGCAGTTCTTC. Translating gives CASSRLAGNEQFF.

The chain carries TRBV9 and TRBJ2-7; 7 positions match TRBD1. V was clipped by 0 bases and J by 3 bases; unmatched bases: 0. Germline loops: CDR1 SGDLS, CDR2 YYNGEE. The CDR3 is made up of 13 amino acids. For the CDR3, the DNA is TGTGCCAGCAGCGTAGACAGGGGCTACGAGCAGTACTTC. This sequence encodes CASSVDRGYEQYF.

This sequence joins TRBV9 and TRBJ2-1; TRBD2 matches at 10 bases. This CDR3 spans 16 amino acids. Germline CDR1 reads SGDLS; CDR2 reads YYNGEE. J was trimmed by 0 bases and V by 3 bases; bases with no gene match: 3. CDR3 bases: TGTGCCAGCAGCGCCCTAGCGGGAGTCTCCTACAATGAGCAGTTCTTC. It translates to CASSALAGVSYNEQFF. The full variable domain, its missing parts supplied by reference TRBV9 and TRBJ2-1, is DSGVTQTPKHLITATGQRVTLRCSPRSGDLSVYWYQQSLDQGLQFLIQYYNGEERAKGNILERFSAQQFPDLHSELNLSSLELGDSALYFCASSALAGVSYNEQFFGPGTRLTVL.

In DNA, the CDR3 is TGCGCCAGCAGCCAAGCGACAGGGGGCTTGGAGACCCAGTACTTC. It codes for CASSQATGGLETQYF. V is TRBV4-3 and J is TRBJ2-5; TRBD1 aligns across 10 bases. This CDR3 spans 15 amino acids. With 1 base clipped from V and 5 bases from J, the junction kept 4 bases outside the gene matches. Per germline, CDR1 LGHNA and CDR2 YSLEER.

The chain combines TRBV11-3 with TRBJ1-3, with unresolved D. The V end was cut by 5 bases, the J end by 2 bases, with 13 bases between. From germline, CDR1 is SGHNT and CDR2 YENEEA. This CDR3 has 15 residues. The CDR3 loop reads CASSPGRTPGNTIYF. The CDR3 nucleotides are TGTGCCAGCAGCCCCGGGAGGACCCCTGGAAACACCATATATTTT. Full variable domain (missing parts from reference TRBV11-3 and TRBJ1-3): EAGVVQSPRYKIIEKKQPVAFWCNPISGHNTLYWYLQNLGQGPELLIRYENEEAVDDSQLPKDRFSAERLKGVDSTLKIQPAELGDSAVYLCASSPGRTPGNTIYFGEGSWLTVV.

The J gene is TRBJ2-5, the V gene TRBV19, with 10 bases identical to TRBD2. This CDR3 contains 17 residues. After removal of 2 bases from V and 5 bases from J, the junction contained 11 bases not matched to a gene. Germline V lookup: CDR1 LNHDA, CDR2 SQIVND (reference sequence). In DNA form, the CDR3 reads TGTGCCAGTAGTATAATTGGAATAGCGGGAGGTTGGGAGACCCAGTACTTC. This sequence encodes CASSIIGIAGGWETQYF.

This chain connects TRBV19 to TRBJ1-1; D is uncertain. The CDR3 totals 15 residues. Per the germline V gene, CDR1 is LNHDA and CDR2 is SQIVND (reference sequence). The V gene lost 2 bases and the J gene lost 0 bases, with 10 bases spanning the gap. The CDR3 sequence is CASSIYTDVNTEAFF. CDR3 DNA sequence: TGTGCCAGTAGTATATATACAGACGTGAACACTGAAGCTTTCTTT.

CDR3 nucleotides: TGCGCCAGCAGCTTGGGGGGACAGGGCACAGATACGCAGTATTTT. This sequence encodes CASSLGGQGTDTQYF. This chain joins TRBV5-1 and TRBJ2-3; 8 positions agree with TRBD1. The CDR3 runs 15 residues. The junction had 1 base not matched to a gene; V was cut back by 0 bases and J by 1 base. Germline V lookup: CDR1 SGHRS, CDR2 YFSETQ.

The V gene is TRBV4-3, the J gene TRBJ2-2, with D possibly TRBD2 on 5 matching bases. Germline CDR1 LGHNA, CDR2 YSLEER. There are 16 residues in the CDR3. Trimming shortened V by 0 bases and J by 5 bases, and 13 bases separated the two germline ends. The CDR3 bases are TGCGCCAGCAGCCAAGAGATCCCTAGCACAACCGGGGAGCTGTTTTTT. It codes for CASSQEIPSTTGELFF.

The chain recombines TRBV9 with TRBJ2-5; 8 nucleotides align to TRBD1. CDR1 and CDR2 (germline): SGDLS, YYNGEE. The J segment lost 5 bases and the V segment lost 4 bases, leaving 7 bases of the junction unmatched. The CDR3 is made up of 14 amino acids. The CDR3 DNA reads TGTGCCAGCAGCCCATTGGACAGGGTGGAGACCCAGTACTTC. It encodes CASSPLDRVETQYF.